This T cell receptor beta chain comes out of a study of T cells in Graves' hyperthyroidism and ophthalmopathy. In its sample, this clonotype was seen many times. Looked up from germline, CDR1 is SGHRS and CDR2 is YFSETQ. V was clipped by 4 bases and J by 3 bases; unmatched bases: 16. CDR3 length: 17 amino acids. The source material, RNA transcripts, was used to amplify TCR beta CDR3 regions. TCR CDR3 regions were first amplified by RT-PCR with HTBI primers. Each CDR3 protein gets one entry after TCRdb re-called the multiplex PCR reads with MiXCR. In the table there are around 270,000 distinct CDR3 sequences, roughly a fifth of which are singletons.

This chain joins TRBV5-1 and TRBJ2-7; TRBD2 matches 7 bases. Sample: blood. This TCR was sampled from a man aged 50-60 years with Graves' ophthalmopathy. The CDR3 DNA reads as TGCGCCAGCAGCCAACAGGCCCTAGCGGACTATATCTACGAGCAGTACTTC. It is translated as CASSQQALADYIYEQYF.